In this sample, the clone carrying this T cell receptor beta chain turned up once. The target antigen is unknown. With 1 base clipped from V and 0 bases from J, the junction kept 0 bases outside the gene matches. The length of the CDR3 is 15 residues. Germline-derived CDR1 and CDR2 are SGHAT and FQNNGV. This specimen belongs to a study of OX40 agonist ivuxolimab in advanced cancers. Study overall: Across the patients, intravenous ivuxolimab was delivered every 2 weeks at 0.01 to 10 mg/kg. General study findings and limits: More expanded clones were seen, on average, in CD8+ T cells than in CD4+.

Repertoires were generated with immunoSEQ multiplex PCR, while TCRdb's copy carries only in-frame clones and drops some. This sample has over 85,000 clones, with roughly 80% found just once. This receptor was identified in an adult with an advanced solid tumor such as melanoma, head and neck, liver or kidney cancer. This specimen consisted of CD4+ or CD8+ T cells sorted from blood, obtained in a trial of the OX40 agonist ivuxolimab. This chain joins TRBV11-2 and TRBJ2-1, with 7 bases fitting TRBD2. The CDR3 loop reads CASSLGGSSYNEQFF. CDR3 bases: TGTGCCAGCAGCTTAGGCGGGAGCTCCTACAATGAGCAGTTCTTC. The whole variable domain, remainder taken from reference TRBV11-2 and TRBJ2-1, is EAGVAQSPRYKIIEKRQSVAFWCNPISGHATLYWYQQILGQGPKLLIQFQNNGVVDDSQLPKDRFSAERLKGVDSTLKIQPAKLEDSAVYLCASSLGGSSYNEQFFGPGTRLTVL.